Listed here are 31 T cell receptor beta chains from one sample, sequenced in a study of T cell responses to AZD1222 COVID-19 vaccine. Clones were read by immunoSEQ multiplex PCR, and TCRdb kept only the in-frame ones, dropping some. The repertoire holds 100,000 to 120,000 clones, with roughly 90% as singletons. This sample comprised peripheral blood, obtained on day 0 of AZD1222 vaccination. The receptors shown here come from an adult in good health.

The table lists this clone with a few counts. This chain links TRBV19 with TRBJ1-1; D not resolved. Germline loops: CDR1 LNHDA, CDR2 SQIVND (reference sequence). V shed 4 bases and J shed 0 bases, with 12 bases lying between them. The length of the CDR3 is 15 residues. CDR3 bases: TGTGCCAGTAGTAAGTCCGGCAGCATGAACACTGAAGCTTTCTTT. Translating gives CASSKSGSMNTEAFF.

The genes are TRBV5-1 and TRBJ2-7; 9 bases fit TRBD1. Germline CDR1 is SGHRS and CDR2 is YFSETQ. The CDR3 extends over 16 amino acids. The junction had 9 bases not matched to a gene; V was cut back by 0 bases and J by 5 bases. The chain's CDR3 is CASSLAPGTGSDEQYF. In DNA form, the CDR3 reads TGCGCCAGCAGCTTGGCCCCCGGGACAGGGAGCGACGAGCAGTACTTC. Using reference TRBV5-1 and TRBJ2-7 for the parts outside the CDR3, the full variable domain is KAGVTQTPRYLIKTRGQQVTLSCSPISGHRSVSWYQQTPGQGLQFLFEYFSETQRNKGNFPGRFSGRQFSNSRSEMNVSTLELGDSALYLCASSLAPGTGSDEQYFGPGTRLTVT.

This chain links TRBV11-1 with TRBJ2-2; no firm D call. The germline V gene encodes CDR1 SGHAT and CDR2 FQDESV (reference sequence). The CDR3 runs to 14 residues. V dropped 5 bases and J dropped 4 bases, with 11 bases sitting between them. The CDR3 DNA sequence: TGTGCCAGCAGCCGGCCCTCGGGCACCGGGGAGCTGTTTTTT. Residues: CASSRPSGTGELFF. The full variable domain, in which reference TRBV11-1 and TRBJ2-2 provide the parts outside the CDR3, is EAEVAQSPRYKITEKSQAVAFWCDPISGHATLYWYRQILGQGPELLVQFQDESVVDDSQLPKDRFSAERLKGVDSTLKIQPAELGDSAMYLCASSRPSGTGELFFGEGSRLTVL.

The gene calls are TRBV6-2 or TRBV6-3 and TRBJ2-1; tentatively, D is TRBD2 (5 bases). CDR3 length: 14 residues. The germline gives CDR1 MNHEY, CDR2 SVGEGT. V lost 4 bases and J lost 4, with 11 bases in between. CDR3 residues: CASSSTGVYNEQFF. The CDR3 bases are TGTGCCAGCAGTTCCACCGGGGTGTACAATGAGCAGTTCTTC.

The chain employs TRBV19 and TRBJ1-3; D gene ambiguous. Trimming stripped 2 bases from V and 3 bases from J, with 8 bases between. Germline V gene data show CDR1 as LNHDA and CDR2 as SQIVND (reference sequence). The CDR3 is 14 amino acids. DNA of the CDR3: TGTGCCAGTAGTATACAGAGTGTTGGAAACACCATATATTTT. Translated, it gives CASSIQSVGNTIYF.

V usage is TRBV5-1 and J usage is TRBJ2-1; 7 bases align to TRBD1. The CDR3 runs to 15 residues. Trimming removed 3 bases from V and 4 bases from J; junction bases left unmatched: 7. CDR1 is SGHRS and CDR2 is YFSETQ in the germline V gene. CDR3 nucleotides: TGCGCCAGCAGCTCAAGGACAGGCGCTTACAATGAGCAGTTCTTC. Residues: CASSSRTGAYNEQFF.

This chain uses TRBV5-6 with TRBJ1-1, with D possibly being TRBD1 (6 bases). Germline values: CDR1 SGHDT, CDR2 YYEEEE. This CDR3 contains 13 residues. V was pared by 4 bases and J by 5 bases, with 12 bases between. DNA for the CDR3: TGTGCCAGCAGCAGAAGGGGGAGGACTGAAGCTTTCTTT. The encoded protein is CASSRRGRTEAFF.

The V call is TRBV18, the J call TRBJ2-5, with D uncertain. Germline V gene sequence: CDR1 KGHSH, CDR2 LQKENI. Trimming took off 5 bases at V and 3 bases at J, with 7 bases between the two ends. This CDR3 comprises 12 residues. The CDR3 is CASSYWEETQYF. In nucleotides, the CDR3 is TGTGCCAGCTCATACTGGGAAGAGACCCAGTACTTC.

The V gene is TRBV4-3, the J gene TRBJ2-7, with D maybe TRBD1 (5 bases). V was trimmed by 0 bases and J by 6 bases, leaving 15 bases between them. Germline lookup yields CDR1 LGHNA and CDR2 YSLEER. The CDR3 extends over 15 amino acids. CDR3: CASSQEGVRASEQYF. The CDR3 DNA follows: TGCGCCAGCAGCCAAGAAGGGGTACGAGCTTCCGAGCAGTACTTC.

The rearrangement links TRBV2 to TRBJ1-1; D is uncertain. V was clipped by 4 bases and J by 1 base, with 4 bases between them. Germline V lookup: CDR1 SNHLY, CDR2 FYNNEI. The CDR3 runs 12 residues. The CDR3: CASSAPNTEAFF. The CDR3 region has the DNA TGTGCCAGCAGTGCCCCGAACACTGAAGCTTTCTTT.

This chain uses TRBV4-2 with TRBJ2-7, with 9 bases that match TRBD1. J was trimmed by 3 bases and V by 4 bases; bases with no gene match: 7. The CDR3 extends over 15 amino acids. Germline-derived CDR1 and CDR2 are LGHNA and YNFKEQ. In DNA, the CDR3 is TGTGCCAGCAGCCCACGGACAGGGGTGCTCTACGAGCAGTACTTC. As protein: CASSPRTGVLYEQYF.

This clone appeared once. This chain joins TRBV28 and TRBJ2-3, with TRBD2 as a possible D gene (5 bases). CDR3 size: 14 residues. V was pared by 5 bases and J by 3 bases, with 12 bases between. Germline V gives CDR1 MDHEN, CDR2 SYDVKM. This CDR3 reads CASSTNTGTDTQYF. The CDR3 DNA sequence: TGTGCCAGCAGTACAAATACGGGAACAGATACGCAGTATTTT.

The chain couples TRBV27 to TRBJ1-4, with D unclear. The CDR3 runs 15 residues. Trimming left V 5 bases short and J 0 bases short, with 10 bases between. Germline CDR1 and CDR2: MNHEY and SMNVEV (reference sequence). DNA of the CDR3: TGTGCCAGCAGTCCCGGGCCCGCAACTAATGAAAAACTGTTTTTT. The encoded protein is CASSPGPATNEKLFF.

The V call is TRBV19, the J call TRBJ1-2; TRBD1 matches at 9 bases. Germline CDR1 is LNHDA and CDR2 is SQIVND (reference sequence). The V segment lost 4 bases and the J segment 4 bases; nucleotides outside the gene matches: 7. The CDR3 is 15 amino acids. The chain's CDR3 is CASSTGTGIPYGYTF. DNA of the CDR3: TGTGCCAGTAGTACTGGGACAGGGATTCCCTATGGCTACACCTTC.

V and J are TRBV5-1 and TRBJ2-7, with D possibly TRBD1 on 8 matching bases. CDR3 size: 14 residues. V was clipped by 4 bases and J by 4 bases, with 15 bases between them. Germline-derived CDR1 and CDR2 are SGHRS and YFSETQ. CDR3 loop: CASSADRGGYEQYF. The DNA of the CDR3 is TGCGCCAGCAGCGCAGACAGGGGAGGGTACGAGCAGTACTTC.

The gene calls are TRBV10-1 and TRBJ2-3; D uncertain. The ends were cut back, 3 bases at V and 7 bases at J, with 11 bases in the middle. The germline gives CDR1 WNHNN, CDR2 SYGVQD (reference sequence). The CDR3 runs 13 residues. The CDR3 reads CASSEPGTYTQYF. CDR3 DNA: TGCGCCAGCAGTGAACCAGGCACGTATACGCAGTATTTT.

This rearrangement joins TRBV24-1 to TRBJ1-2, with TRBD1 matching 7 bases. This CDR3 has 16 residues. Trimming removed 4 bases from V and 0 bases from J; junction bases left unmatched: 7. CDR1 is KGHDR, CDR2 SFDVKD, per germline. CDR3 sequence reads: CATSEGTAYTNYGYTF. CDR3 nucleotides: TGTGCCACCAGTGAAGGGACAGCGTATACTAACTATGGCTACACCTTC.

V gene TRBV4-3 combines with J gene TRBJ2-1; TRBD1 aligns across 7 bases. The germline V gene encodes CDR1 LGHNA and CDR2 YSLEER. There are 15 residues in the CDR3. The V gene end was trimmed by 4 bases and the J gene end by 4 bases; junction bases not matched to a gene: 7. This chain's CDR3 is CASSLHPGQYNEQFF. DNA for the CDR3: TGCGCCAGCAGCCTCCATCCGGGACAGTACAATGAGCAGTTCTTC.

The chain joins TRBV7-9 to TRBJ1-1, with D possibly matching TRBD1 (5 bases). Germline loops: CDR1 SEHNR, CDR2 FQNEAQ (reference sequence). V lost 4 bases and J lost 2, with 5 bases in between. This CDR3 has 12 amino acids. The CDR3: CASSWDNTEAFF. The CDR3 coding sequence is TGTGCCAGCAGCTGGGACAACACTGAAGCTTTCTTT. Full variable domain (missing parts from reference TRBV7-9 and TRBJ1-1): DTGVSQNPRHKITKRGQNVTFRCDPISEHNRLYWYRQTLGQGPEFLTYFQNEAQLEKSRLLSDRFSAERPKGSFSTLEIQRTEQGDSAMYLCASSWDNTEAFFGQGTRLTVV.

The chain joins TRBV29-1 to TRBJ2-7, with 7 positions matching TRBD2. V trimming: 1 base; J trimming: 6 bases; junction bases outside the gene matches: 3. The CDR3 loop spans 12 amino acids. Per the germline V gene, CDR1 is SQVTM and CDR2 is ANQGSEA. CDR3 region: CSVEGLALEQYF. The CDR3 DNA follows: TGCAGCGTTGAAGGACTAGCACTCGAGCAGTACTTC.

V and J are TRBV6-5 and TRBJ1-1, with D unclear. This CDR3 spans 13 amino acids. Trimming left V 6 bases short and J 1 base short, with 9 bases between. Germline CDR1 is MNHEY and CDR2 is SVGAGI. The CDR3 spells CASRNHANTEAFF. CDR3 coding DNA: TGTGCCAGCAGGAACCATGCGAACACTGAAGCTTTCTTT.

Concerning this clone itself: Its ends do not fully match the called genes, so a read error is possible. The chain combines TRBV7-7 with TRBJ1-4, with D maybe TRBD1 (6 bases). Germline CDR1 SSHAT, CDR2 FNYEAQ (reference sequence). The CDR3 is 14 amino acids. The DNA of the CDR3 is TGTGCTAGCAGCTCTGGACAGAAGGGGGAAAAACTGTTTTTT. Amino acids: CASSSGQKGEKLFF.

The chain couples TRBV4-1 to TRBJ2-1, with D tentatively TRBD1 or TRBD2 (7 bases each). This CDR3 is 16 amino acids long. Per germline, CDR1 MGHRA and CDR2 YSYEKL. V shed 5 bases and J shed 6 bases, with 20 bases lying between them. CDR3 residues: CASSIRQGGGLNEQFF. Written as DNA, the CDR3 is TGCGCCAGCAGCATAAGACAGGGAGGGGGTCTCAATGAGCAGTTCTTC.

This chain uses TRBV19 with TRBJ1-1; 12 bases fit TRBD1. The V segment lost 7 bases and the J segment 5 bases; nucleotides outside the gene matches: 8. CDR1 LNHDA and CDR2 SQIVND come from the germline V gene (reference sequence). The CDR3 extends over 15 amino acids. This CDR3 reads CASKPGQGASTEAFF. CDR3 nucleotide sequence: TGTGCCAGTAAACCGGGACAGGGGGCGAGTACTGAAGCTTTCTTT.

CDR3 loop: CASSSATPGSGNTIYF. CDR3 DNA sequence: TGTGCCAGCAGCTCGGCAACACCCGGCTCTGGAAACACCATATATTTT. V and J are TRBV5-4 and TRBJ1-3; D is undetermined. The ends were cut back, 3 bases at V and 0 bases at J, with 13 bases in the middle. CDR1 and CDR2 from the germline V gene are SGHNT and YYREEE (reference sequence). The CDR3 sequence is 16 residues long.

This clone was seen once. The chain carries TRBV4-1 and TRBJ2-3, with unresolved D. Trimming removed 0 bases from V and 2 bases from J, with 0 bases in between. The CDR3 length is 12 residues. Germline assignment: CDR1 MGHRA and CDR2 YSYEKL. CDR3 DNA sequence: TGCGCCAGCAGCCAAGACACAGATACGCAGTATTTT. Residues: CASSQDTDTQYF.

The rearrangement links TRBV7-6 to TRBJ2-5, with a tentative D call TRBD1 (6 bases). CDR1 and CDR2 (germline): SGHVS, FNYEAQ. CDR3 size: 15 residues. V was clipped by 0 bases and J by 5 bases, with 13 bases between them. CDR3 DNA: TGTGCCAGCAGCTTAGCGTGGGGGCTCGGGGAGACCCAGTACTTC. This translates into CASSLAWGLGETQYF.

The chain links TRBV6-5 to TRBJ2-1; possibly TRBD2 for D (5 bases). The CDR3 loop spans 12 amino acids. Trimming removed 2 bases at V and 12 bases at J, with 11 bases between. CDR1 is MNHEY and CDR2 is SVGAGI in the germline V gene. The CDR3 nucleotides read TGTGCCAGCAGTTACCCCCATGGAGGGCAGTTCTTC. Protein: CASSYPHGGQFF.

The chain combines TRBV27 with TRBJ2-4, with TRBD2 matching over 8 bases. The germline gives CDR1 MNHEY, CDR2 SMNVEV (reference sequence). The junction had 13 bases not matched to a gene; V was cut back by 5 bases and J by 7 bases. The CDR3 extends over 16 amino acids. The DNA of the CDR3 is TGTGCCAGCAGTCTGGAAGGATATAGCGGGAAGAACATTCAGTACTTC. It yields the protein CASSLEGYSGKNIQYF.

V is TRBV7-9 and J is TRBJ2-4; D unresolved. CDR3 length equals 13 residues. Germline V gene sequence: CDR1 SEHNR, CDR2 FQNEAQ (reference sequence). V was cut by 0 bases and J by 6 bases, with 6 bases left in between. Here the CDR3 reads CASSLASANIQYF. The CDR3 DNA reads TGTGCCAGCAGCTTAGCGTCAGCAAACATTCAGTACTTC. Supplemented by reference TRBV7-9 and TRBJ2-4, the full variable domain reads DTGVSQNPRHKITKRGQNVTFRCDPISEHNRLYWYRQTLGQGPEFLTYFQNEAQLEKSRLLSDRFSAERPKGSFSTLEIQRTEQGDSAMYLCASSLASANIQYFGAGTRLSVL.

V and J are TRBV5-4 and TRBJ2-7, with no clear D. Germline CDR1 is SGHNT and CDR2 is YYREEE (reference sequence). V shed 0 bases and J shed 2 bases, with 9 bases lying between them. The CDR3 has 14 residues. The CDR3 nucleotides are TGTGCCAGCAGCTTGGCCCCGGACGCCTACGAGCAGTACTTC. Translated, it gives CASSLAPDAYEQYF. Full variable domain (outside the CDR3, taken from reference TRBV5-4 and TRBJ2-7): ETGVTQSPTHLIKTRGQQVTLRCSSQSGHNTVSWYQQALGQGPQFIFQYYREEENGRGNFPPRFSGLQFPNYSSELNVNALELDDSALYLCASSLAPDAYEQYFGPGTRLTVT.